This TCR beta chain is drawn from a study of regulatory T cells in long-lasting Graves disease. The overall study: Antithyroid drug intake by newly diagnosed Graves' patients had lasted under 3 months.

Indicated time point: newly diagnosed GD, antithyroid drugs for less than 3 months. PBMC-extracted RNA yielded the TCR library. From an endocrinology department in Xi'an, China, came the patients. This clonotype was observed at least ten times. With iRepertoire HTBI primers and Arm-PCR of CDR3 regions, TCR beta libraries were built. TCRdb used MiXCR to reprocess the multiplex PCR reads, holding one entry per CDR3 protein. The sample lists 550,000 to 700,000 distinct CDR3 sequences, roughly 16% occurring once. The sample was also reused in another study, on T cells in Graves' hyperthyroidism and ophthalmopathy. As that study records: Absent ophthalmopathy progression within 18 months defined stable Graves' hyperthyroidism. The diagnostic basis comprised clinical symptoms, serum thyroxine and TRAb, thyroid ultrasound and orbital computed tomography.

Specimen: peripheral blood mononuclear cells (PBMCs), collected at new diagnosis, from a patient treated with antithyroid drugs. The TCR sequence derives from a man aged 18 to 30 with Graves disease.

The CDR3 protein is CASTPGRLSSYEQYF. DNA for the CDR3: TGTGCCAGCACCCCTGGAAGGCTGAGCTCCTACGAGCAGTACTTC. The chain carries TRBV6-1 and TRBJ2-7; D unclear. V was shortened by 7 bases and J by 0 bases, with 16 bases between the two germline ends. The CDR3 is 15 amino acids. In germline, CDR1 is MNHNS, CDR2 SASEGT.